A single sample gave rise to the 4 T cell receptor beta chains below, sequenced in a study of control samples from healthy donors and cancer patients. Some clones are missing from TCRdb's copy, which holds only in-frame ones; the method was immunoSEQ multiplex PCR. The sample carries some 97,000 clones, roughly 90% recorded once. Sequencing was done on a sample of blood. These receptors were taken from a woman between 45 and 65 years old in good health.

This chain uses TRBV11-2 with TRBJ2-7; 9 bases fit TRBD1. Germline V lookup: CDR1 SGHAT, CDR2 FQNNGV. J lost 4 bases, V lost 6 bases, and 13 bases had no gene match. CDR3 size: 16 residues. The CDR3, as DNA: TGTGCCAGCAGTTCTCACAGGGGGCAGGGTACGTACGAGCAGTACTTC. It encodes CASSSHRGQGTYEQYF.

V is TRBV7-8 and J is TRBJ2-3, with D perhaps matching TRBD1 or TRBD2 (6 bases each). CDR1 and CDR2 (germline): SGHVS, FQNEAQ. CDR3 length equals 14 residues. V shed 7 bases and J shed 3 bases, with 14 bases lying between them. Here the CDR3 reads CASNERGRTDTQYF. The CDR3 nucleotides read TGTGCCAGCAATGAGAGGGGGAGGACAGATACGCAGTATTTT.

The V gene is TRBV11-2, the J gene TRBJ2-7; no firm D call. This CDR3 region has 14 residues. Per germline, CDR1 SGHAT and CDR2 FQNNGV. Trimming stripped 1 base from V and 3 bases from J, with 10 bases between. In DNA form, the CDR3 reads TGTGCCAGCAGCTTAGTAATCGGGCTCTACGAGCAGTACGTC. Translated, it gives CASSLVIGLYEQYV.

V is TRBV28 and J is TRBJ2-5; tentatively, D is TRBD1 (6 bases). Trimming cost V 4 bases and J 5 bases, with 14 bases left between them. This CDR3 is 14 amino acids long. Germline V gene sequence: CDR1 MDHEN, CDR2 SYDVKM. The CDR3 sequence is CASSSLRGRETQYF. The CDR3 region has the DNA TGTGCCAGCAGTTCACTCAGGGGACGGGAGACCCAGTACTTC. Based on the CDR3 plus reference TRBV28 and TRBJ2-5, the full variable domain is DVKVTQSSRYLVKRTGEKVFLECVQDMDHENMFWYRQDPGLGLRLIYFSYDVKMKEKGDIPEGYSVSREKKERFSLILESASTNQTSMYLCASSSLRGRETQYFGPGTRLLVL.